The source of this TCR beta chain is a study of spatial heterogeneity in lung cancer. Findings and limits, study-wide: Approximate estimated coverage of tumor T cells amounted to about 7% for alpha and 11% to 15% for beta chains. For expanded intratumoral alpha and beta TCRs, counts tracked tumor mutation counts.

TCR cDNA molecules were tagged individually, and each one carried a unique molecular identifier. Each CDR3 protein is one row after TCRdb ran MiXCR on the 5' RACE reads. The table includes about 7,000 distinct CDR3 sequences, approximately 12% detected once. The sample's time point: sample taken at primary tumor resection. V lost 3 bases and J 4 bases, leaving 16 bases between the germline ends. The CDR3 loop spans 15 amino acids. This clonotype was recorded many times. Antigen: not known. The chain couples TRBV12-3 or TRBV12-4 to TRBJ2-7; D might be TRBD2 (5 bases). This clonotype was obtained from a male donor with early-stage non-small cell lung cancer. The material was lung tumor tissue, obtained at surgery. The CDR3: CASSLSGLVGYEQYF. DNA of the CDR3: TGTGCCAGCAGTTTGTCGGGGTTGGTGGGGTACGAGCAGTACTTC.